The sequence of this T cell receptor beta chain was determined in a study of blood T cell repertoires in COVID-19. Germline V gene data show CDR1 as SGDLS and CDR2 as YYNGEE. The V end was cut by 0 bases, the J end by 8 bases, with 11 bases between. This CDR3 spans 14 amino acids. The protocol was immunoSEQ multiplex PCR, while the TCRdb copy is restricted to in-frame clones and leaves out a portion. Counted here are hundreds of thousands of clones, nearly 90% occurring once; the ten biggest clones make up roughly 2%. This TCR derives from a woman aged 40-49 years with acute COVID-19. The chain has TRBV9 and TRBJ1-4; perhaps TRBD1 as D (5 bases). Input material: PBMCs or T cells enriched from blood (not recorded which). The CDR3 DNA is TGTGCCAGCAGCGTAGCTCCTCAGGGCGAAAAACTGTTTTTT. This gives the protein CASSVAPQGEKLFF.